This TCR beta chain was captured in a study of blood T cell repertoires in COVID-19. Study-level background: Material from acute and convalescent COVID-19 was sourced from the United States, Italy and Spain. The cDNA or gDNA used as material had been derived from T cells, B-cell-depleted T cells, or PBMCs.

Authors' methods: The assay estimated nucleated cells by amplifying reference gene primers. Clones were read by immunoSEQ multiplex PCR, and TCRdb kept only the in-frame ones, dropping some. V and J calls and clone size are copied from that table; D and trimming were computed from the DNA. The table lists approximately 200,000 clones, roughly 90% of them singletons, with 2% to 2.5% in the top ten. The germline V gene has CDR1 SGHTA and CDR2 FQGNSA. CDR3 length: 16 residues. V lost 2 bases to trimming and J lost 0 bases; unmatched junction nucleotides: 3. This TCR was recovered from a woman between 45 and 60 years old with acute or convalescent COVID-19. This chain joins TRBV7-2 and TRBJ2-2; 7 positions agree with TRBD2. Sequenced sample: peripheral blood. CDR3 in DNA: TGTGCCAGCAGCTTATTTGCGGGGGCGAACACCGGGGAGCTGTTTTTT. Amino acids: CASSLFAGANTGELFF.